This T cell receptor (beta chain) was sequenced in a study of blood T cells in healthy people across ages. Broader study findings: Per million T cells, the diversity of TCR beta decreased roughly linearly as age advanced. Naive CD4+ cells and diversity were both higher in long-lived donors than in aged donors.

A note on this clonotype: The antigen is undetermined.

The authors ran a second PCR of about 6 to 12 cycles using a sample-barcoded 5' primer and a J-beta primer mix. All cDNA molecules were each tagged by a template-switch adaptor with 12 random nucleotides. Sequencing of every sample gave 2.5 million or more CDR3-containing paired-end reads. TCRdb reprocessed the 5' RACE reads via MiXCR and lists one record per CDR3 protein. The sample holds 1.5 million or so distinct CDR3 sequences, around 40% seen once. The germline V gene has CDR1 DFQATT and CDR2 SNEGSKA (reference sequence). The CDR3 contains 13 residues. The V and J ends lost 3 bases and 0 bases, in that order; junction bases with no gene match: 1.

This rearrangement joins TRBV20-1 to TRBJ1-1; 7 positions agree with TRBD1. Sequences were obtained from blood. This TCR was recovered from a woman aged 18-29 years in good health. CDR3 residues: CSASDRVNTEAFF. CDR3 bases: TGCAGTGCTAGCGACAGGGTGAACACTGAAGCTTTCTTT.